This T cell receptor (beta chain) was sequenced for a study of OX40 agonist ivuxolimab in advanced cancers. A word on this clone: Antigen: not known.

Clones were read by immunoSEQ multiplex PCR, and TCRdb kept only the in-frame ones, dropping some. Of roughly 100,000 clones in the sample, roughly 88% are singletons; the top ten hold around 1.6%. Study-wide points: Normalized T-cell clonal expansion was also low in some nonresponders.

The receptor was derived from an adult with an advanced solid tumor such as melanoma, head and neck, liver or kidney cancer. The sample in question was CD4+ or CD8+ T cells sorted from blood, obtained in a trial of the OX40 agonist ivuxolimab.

The DNA of the CDR3 is TGTGCCAGCGCCCGGACTAGCGGTTCGGATACGCAGTATTTT. Encoded protein: CASARTSGSDTQYF. J is TRBJ2-3 and V is TRBV6-5, with 10 positions matching TRBD2. After removal of 8 bases from V and 6 bases from J, the junction contained 8 bases not matched to a gene. CDR1 is MNHEY, CDR2 SVGAGI, per germline. This CDR3 is built from 14 residues.